Included here is one T cell receptor (beta chain) sequence, with context. The data originate from a study of Ad26.COV2.S vaccination and SARS-CoV-2 variants. Profiling relied on immunoSEQ multiplex PCR, and the TCRdb table lists in-frame clones only, not all of them. The sample shows 400,000 to 450,000 clones, around 90% of them seen only once. Treatment: 19 received Ad26.COV2.S at low or high dose, single or two shots; five or six received placebo; per-sample allocation not given. All samples were drawn on day 63, counting from the first vaccine or placebo injection. CDR3 length: 15 residues. V was shortened by 4 bases and J by 0 bases, with 12 bases between the two germline ends. The germline V gene encodes CDR1 KGHSH and CDR2 LQKENI.

Sequenced material: peripheral blood, taken in a trial of Ad26.COV2.S vaccine versus placebo. The chain joins TRBV18 to TRBJ1-1; D perhaps matches TRBD1 (6 bases). The source of this sequence is a person between 18 and 65 years old who received the Ad26.COV2.S COVID-19 vaccine or a placebo. The CDR3 spells CASSQGVGMNTEAFF. The DNA for the CDR3 is TGTGCCAGCTCACAGGGGGTGGGGATGAACACTGAAGCTTTCTTT.